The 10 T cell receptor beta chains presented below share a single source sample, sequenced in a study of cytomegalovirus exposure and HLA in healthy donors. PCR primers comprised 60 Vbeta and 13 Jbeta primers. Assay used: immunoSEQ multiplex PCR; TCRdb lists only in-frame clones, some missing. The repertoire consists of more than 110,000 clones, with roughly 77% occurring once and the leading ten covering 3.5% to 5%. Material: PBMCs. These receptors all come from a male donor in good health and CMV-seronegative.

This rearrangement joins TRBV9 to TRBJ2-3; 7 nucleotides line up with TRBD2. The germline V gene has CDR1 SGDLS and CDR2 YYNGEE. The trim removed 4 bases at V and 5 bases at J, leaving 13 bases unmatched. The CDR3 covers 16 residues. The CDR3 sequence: CASSPPGLAVIDTQYF. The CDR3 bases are TGTGCCAGCAGCCCCCCCGGGCTAGCGGTCATAGATACGCAGTATTTT. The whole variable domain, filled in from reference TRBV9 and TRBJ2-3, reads DSGVTQTPKHLITATGQRVTLRCSPRSGDLSVYWYQQSLDQGLQFLIQYYNGEERAKGNILERFSAQQFPDLHSELNLSSLELGDSALYFCASSPPGLAVIDTQYFGPGTRLTVL.

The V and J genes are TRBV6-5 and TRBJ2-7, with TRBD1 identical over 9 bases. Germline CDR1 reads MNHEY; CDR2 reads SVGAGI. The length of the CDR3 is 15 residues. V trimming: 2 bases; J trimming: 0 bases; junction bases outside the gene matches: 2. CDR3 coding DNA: TGTGCCAGCAGTTACGGGACAGGGCCCTCCTACGAGCAGTACTTC. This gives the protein CASSYGTGPSYEQYF.

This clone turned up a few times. The CDR3 DNA reads TGTGCCAGCAGTGAATCTCTTCATGACAGGGTTAAGAACATTCAGTACTTC. Protein product: CASSESLHDRVKNIQYF. The chain couples TRBV25-1 to TRBJ2-4; TRBD1 agrees at 7 bases. Per germline, CDR1 MGHDK and CDR2 SYGVNS. Losses at the gene ends were 1 base for V and 7 bases for J; bases not matched to a gene: 13. This CDR3 region has 17 residues.

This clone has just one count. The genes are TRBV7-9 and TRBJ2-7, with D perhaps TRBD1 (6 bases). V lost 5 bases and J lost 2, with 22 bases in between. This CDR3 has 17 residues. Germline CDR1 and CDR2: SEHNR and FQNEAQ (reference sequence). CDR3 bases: TGTGCCAGCAGCCCCCGCCCCACAGGGCCCAGGGCCTACGAGCAGTACTTC. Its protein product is CASSPRPTGPRAYEQYF.

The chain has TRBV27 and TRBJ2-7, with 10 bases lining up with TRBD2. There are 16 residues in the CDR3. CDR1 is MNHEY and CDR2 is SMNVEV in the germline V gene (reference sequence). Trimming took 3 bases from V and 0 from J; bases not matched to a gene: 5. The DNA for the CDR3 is TGTGCCAGCAGTTTCTCTAGCGGGGGTCCCTCCTACGAGCAGTACTTC. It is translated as CASSFSSGGPSYEQYF.

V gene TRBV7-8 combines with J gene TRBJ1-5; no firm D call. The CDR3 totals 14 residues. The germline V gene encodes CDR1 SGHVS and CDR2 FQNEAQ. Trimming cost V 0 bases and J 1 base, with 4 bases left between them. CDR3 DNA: TGTGCCAGCAGCTTAGCCTTGAGCAATCAGCCCCAGCATTTT. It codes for CASSLALSNQPQHF.

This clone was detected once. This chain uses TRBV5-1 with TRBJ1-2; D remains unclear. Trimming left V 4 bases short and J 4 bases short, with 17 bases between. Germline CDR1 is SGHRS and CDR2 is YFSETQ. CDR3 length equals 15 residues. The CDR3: CASSITGVSGYGYTF. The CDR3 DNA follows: TGCGCCAGCAGCATTACCGGGGTAAGCGGCTATGGCTACACCTTC.

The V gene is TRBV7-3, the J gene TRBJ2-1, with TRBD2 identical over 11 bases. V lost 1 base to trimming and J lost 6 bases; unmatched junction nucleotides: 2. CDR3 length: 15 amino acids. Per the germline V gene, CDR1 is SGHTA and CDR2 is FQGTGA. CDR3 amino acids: CASSLSTSGGNEQFF. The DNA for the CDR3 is TGTGCCAGCAGCTTAAGCACTAGCGGGGGCAATGAGCAGTTCTTC.

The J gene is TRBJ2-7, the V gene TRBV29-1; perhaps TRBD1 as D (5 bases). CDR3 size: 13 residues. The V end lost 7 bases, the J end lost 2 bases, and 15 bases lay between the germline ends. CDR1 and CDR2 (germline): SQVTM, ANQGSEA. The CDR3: CSAWQGGTYEQYF. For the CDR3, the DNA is TGCAGCGCTTGGCAGGGTGGCACCTACGAGCAGTACTTC.

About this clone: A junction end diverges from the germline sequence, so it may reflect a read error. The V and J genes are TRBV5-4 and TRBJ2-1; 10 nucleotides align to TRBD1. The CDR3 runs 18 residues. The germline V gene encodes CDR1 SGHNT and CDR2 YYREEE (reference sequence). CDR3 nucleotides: TGTGCCAGCAGTTTCAACCCCCCGGACAGGGGGGAAGGGTGGGACGAGGTCTTC. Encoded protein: CASSFNPPDRGEGWDEVF.